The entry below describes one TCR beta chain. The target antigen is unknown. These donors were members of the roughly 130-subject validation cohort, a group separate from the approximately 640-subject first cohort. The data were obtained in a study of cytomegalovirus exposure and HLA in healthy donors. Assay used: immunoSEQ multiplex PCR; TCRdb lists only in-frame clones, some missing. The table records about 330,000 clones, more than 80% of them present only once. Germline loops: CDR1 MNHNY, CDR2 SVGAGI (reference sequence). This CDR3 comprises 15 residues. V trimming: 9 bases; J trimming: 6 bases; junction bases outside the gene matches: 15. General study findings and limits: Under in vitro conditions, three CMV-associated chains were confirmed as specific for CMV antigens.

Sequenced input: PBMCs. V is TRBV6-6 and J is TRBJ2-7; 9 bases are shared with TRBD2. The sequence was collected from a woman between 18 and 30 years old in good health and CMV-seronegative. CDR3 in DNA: TGTGCCAGTTTAAGGGTGGCGGGAGGGTTATCCGAGCAGTACTTC. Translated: CASLRVAGGLSEQYF.